The subject of this entry is one T cell receptor (beta chain). CDR3 length: 14 residues. The germline gives CDR1 SGHNT, CDR2 YYREEE (reference sequence). V shed 4 bases, J shed 3 bases, and the junction held 4 bases outside the gene matches. The sample comes from a study of blood T cell repertoires in COVID-19. Study-level information: The United States, Italy and Spain supplied acute and convalescent COVID-19 samples.

The data were produced by immunoSEQ multiplex PCR, yet TCRdb's version contains in-frame clones alone and is incomplete. The sample records around 54,000 clones, roughly four fifths being singletons. The TCR was taken from a woman aged 55-69 years with acute or convalescent COVID-19. This rearrangement joins TRBV5-4 to TRBJ2-3, with 8 positions matching TRBD2. Source material: peripheral blood. The CDR3 nucleotides read TGTGCCAGCAGCCCGGGGGGGAGGACAGATACGCAGTATTTT. Translated: CASSPGGRTDTQYF.